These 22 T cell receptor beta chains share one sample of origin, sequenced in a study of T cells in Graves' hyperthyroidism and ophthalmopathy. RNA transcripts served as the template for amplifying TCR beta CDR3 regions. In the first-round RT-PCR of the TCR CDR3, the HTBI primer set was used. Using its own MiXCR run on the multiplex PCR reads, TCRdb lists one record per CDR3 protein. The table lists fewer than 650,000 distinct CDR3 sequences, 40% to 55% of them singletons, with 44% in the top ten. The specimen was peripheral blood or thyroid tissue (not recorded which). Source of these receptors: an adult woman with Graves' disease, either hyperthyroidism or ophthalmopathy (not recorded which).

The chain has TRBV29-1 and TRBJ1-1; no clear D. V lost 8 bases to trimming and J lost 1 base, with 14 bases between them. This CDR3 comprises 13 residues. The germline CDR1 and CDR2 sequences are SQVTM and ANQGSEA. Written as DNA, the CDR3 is TGCAGCCCAAGCCCCCCAGGGAACACTGAAGCTTTCTTT. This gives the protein CSPSPPGNTEAFF.

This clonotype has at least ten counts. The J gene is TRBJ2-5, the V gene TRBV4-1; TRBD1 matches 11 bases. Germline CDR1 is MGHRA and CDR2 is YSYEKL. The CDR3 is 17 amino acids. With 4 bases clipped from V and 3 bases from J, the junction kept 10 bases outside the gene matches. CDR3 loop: CASSRPARTGGEETQYF. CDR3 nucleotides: TGCGCCAGCAGCCGACCCGCCCGGACAGGGGGCGAAGAGACCCAGTACTTC.

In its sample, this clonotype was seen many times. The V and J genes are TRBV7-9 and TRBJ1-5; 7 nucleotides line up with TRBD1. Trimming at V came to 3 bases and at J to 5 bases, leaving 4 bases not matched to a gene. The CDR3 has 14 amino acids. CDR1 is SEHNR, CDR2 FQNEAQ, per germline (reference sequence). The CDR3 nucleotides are TGTGCCAGCAGCTTGCAGGGGGGGGATCAGCCCCAGCATTTT. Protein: CASSLQGGDQPQHF. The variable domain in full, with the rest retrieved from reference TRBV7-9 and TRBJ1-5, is DTGVSQNPRHKITKRGQNVTFRCDPISEHNRLYWYRQTLGQGPEFLTYFQNEAQLEKSRLLSDRFSAERPKGSFSTLEIQRTEQGDSAMYLCASSLQGGDQPQHFGDGTRLSIL.

The CDR3 loop reads CASSVGGRIYF. CDR3 DNA: TGTGCCAGCAGTGTGGGCGGGAGGATCTACTTC. V usage is TRBV25-1 and J usage is TRBJ2-7, with 8 nucleotides matching TRBD2. The germline CDR1 and CDR2 sequences are MGHDK and SYGVNS. The CDR3 has 11 amino acids. Losses at the gene ends were 4 bases for V and 13 bases for J; bases not matched to a gene: 6.

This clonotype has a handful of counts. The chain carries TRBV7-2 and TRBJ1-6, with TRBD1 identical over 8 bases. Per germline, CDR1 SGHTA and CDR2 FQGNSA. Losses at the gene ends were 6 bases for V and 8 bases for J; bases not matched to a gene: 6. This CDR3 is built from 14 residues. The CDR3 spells CASRQPGGYSPLHF. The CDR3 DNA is TGTGCCAGCAGGCAACCAGGGGGCTATTCACCCCTCCACTTT.

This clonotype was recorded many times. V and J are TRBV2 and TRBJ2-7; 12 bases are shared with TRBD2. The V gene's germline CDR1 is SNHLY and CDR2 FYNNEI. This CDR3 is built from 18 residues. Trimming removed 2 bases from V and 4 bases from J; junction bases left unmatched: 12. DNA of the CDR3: TGTGCCAGCAGTGAAAGGTCTAGCGGGAGGGTCTTGTCATACGAGCAGTACTTC. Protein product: CASSERSSGRVLSYEQYF.

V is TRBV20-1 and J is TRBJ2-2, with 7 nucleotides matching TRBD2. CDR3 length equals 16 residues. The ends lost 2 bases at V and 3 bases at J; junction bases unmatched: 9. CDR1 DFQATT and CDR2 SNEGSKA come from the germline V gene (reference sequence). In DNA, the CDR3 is TGCAGTGCTAGACTCGGGGCTGCGGGGGACACCGGGGAGCTGTTTTTT. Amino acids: CSARLGAAGDTGELFF.

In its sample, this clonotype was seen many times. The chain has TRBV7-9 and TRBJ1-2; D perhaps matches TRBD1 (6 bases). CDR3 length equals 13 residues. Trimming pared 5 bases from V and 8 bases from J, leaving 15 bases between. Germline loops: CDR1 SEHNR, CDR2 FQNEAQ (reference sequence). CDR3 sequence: CASSPQGGGGYTF. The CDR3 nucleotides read TGTGCCAGCAGCCCGCAAGGGGGAGGGGGCTACACCTTC. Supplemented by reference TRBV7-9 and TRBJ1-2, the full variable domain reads DTGVSQNPRHKITKRGQNVTFRCDPISEHNRLYWYRQTLGQGPEFLTYFQNEAQLEKSRLLSDRFSAERPKGSFSTLEIQRTEQGDSAMYLCASSPQGGGGYTFGSGTRLTVV.

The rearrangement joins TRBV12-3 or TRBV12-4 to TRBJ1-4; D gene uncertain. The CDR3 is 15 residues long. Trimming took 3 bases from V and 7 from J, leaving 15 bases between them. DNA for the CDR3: TGTGCCAGCAGTTTCTCATCCGGTGGAGGTGAAAAACTGTTTTTT. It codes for CASSFSSGGGEKLFF.

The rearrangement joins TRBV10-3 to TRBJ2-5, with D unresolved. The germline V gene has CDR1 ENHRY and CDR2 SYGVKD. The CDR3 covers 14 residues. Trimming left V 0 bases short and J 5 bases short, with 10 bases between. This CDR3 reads CAISESWSAETQYF. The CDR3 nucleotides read TGTGCCATCAGTGAGTCGTGGAGTGCGGAGACCCAGTACTTC.

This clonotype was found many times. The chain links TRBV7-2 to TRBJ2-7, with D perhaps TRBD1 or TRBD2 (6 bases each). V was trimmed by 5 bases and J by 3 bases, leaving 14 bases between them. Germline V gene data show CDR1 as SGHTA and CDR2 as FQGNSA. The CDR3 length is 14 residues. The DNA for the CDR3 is TGTGCCAGCAGCCCCCGCGGGACACGCTACGAGCAGTACTTC. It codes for CASSPRGTRYEQYF. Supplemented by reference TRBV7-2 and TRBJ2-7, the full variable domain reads GAGVSQSPSNKVTEKGKDVELRCDPISGHTALYWYRQSLGQGLEFLIYFQGNSAPDKSGLPSDRFSAERTGGSVSTLTIQRTQQEDSAVYLCASSPRGTRYEQYFGPGTRLTVT.

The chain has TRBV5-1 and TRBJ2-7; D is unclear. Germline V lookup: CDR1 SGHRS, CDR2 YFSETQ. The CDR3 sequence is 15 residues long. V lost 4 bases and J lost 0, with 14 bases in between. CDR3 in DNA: TGCGCCAGCAGCCTCGACGGGCGGAGCTCCTACGAGCAGTACTTC. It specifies CASSLDGRSSYEQYF.

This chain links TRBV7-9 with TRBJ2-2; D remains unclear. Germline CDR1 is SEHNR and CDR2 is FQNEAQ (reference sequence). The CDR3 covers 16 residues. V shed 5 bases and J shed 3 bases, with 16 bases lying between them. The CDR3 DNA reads TGTGCCAGCAGCCCACGTTACGGCATCTACACCGGGGAGCTGTTTTTT. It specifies CASSPRYGIYTGELFF.

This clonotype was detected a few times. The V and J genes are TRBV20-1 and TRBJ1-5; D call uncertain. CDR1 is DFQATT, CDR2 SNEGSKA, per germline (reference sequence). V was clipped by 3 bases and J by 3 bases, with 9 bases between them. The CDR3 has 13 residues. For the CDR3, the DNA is TGCAGTGCTAGCTACGGATACAATCAGCCCCAGCATTTT. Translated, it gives CSASYGYNQPQHF.

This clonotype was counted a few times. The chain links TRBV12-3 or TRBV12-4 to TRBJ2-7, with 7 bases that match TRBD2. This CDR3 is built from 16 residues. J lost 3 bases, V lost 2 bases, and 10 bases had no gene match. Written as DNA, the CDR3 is TGTGCCAGCAGTTTAATGGTGTGGCGGGAGATCTACGAGCAGTACTTC. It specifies CASSLMVWREIYEQYF.

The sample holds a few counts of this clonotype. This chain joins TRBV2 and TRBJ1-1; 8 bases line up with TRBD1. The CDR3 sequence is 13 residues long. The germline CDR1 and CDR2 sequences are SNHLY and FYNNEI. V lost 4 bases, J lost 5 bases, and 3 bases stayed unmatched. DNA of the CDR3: TGTGCCAGCAGTGGGACAGGGTGGACTGAAGCTTTCTTT. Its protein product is CASSGTGWTEAFF.

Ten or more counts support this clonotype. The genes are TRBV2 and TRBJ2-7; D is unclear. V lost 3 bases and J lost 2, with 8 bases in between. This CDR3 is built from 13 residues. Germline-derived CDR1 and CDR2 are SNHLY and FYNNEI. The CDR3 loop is CASSEYGAYEQYF. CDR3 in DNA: TGTGCCAGCAGTGAGTACGGAGCCTACGAGCAGTACTTC.

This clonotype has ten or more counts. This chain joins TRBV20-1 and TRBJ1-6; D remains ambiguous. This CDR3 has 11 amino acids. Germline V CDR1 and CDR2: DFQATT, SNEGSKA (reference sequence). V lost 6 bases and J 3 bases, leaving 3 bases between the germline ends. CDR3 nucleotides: TGCAGTGCGCTCTATAATTCACCCCTCCACTTT. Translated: CSALYNSPLHF.

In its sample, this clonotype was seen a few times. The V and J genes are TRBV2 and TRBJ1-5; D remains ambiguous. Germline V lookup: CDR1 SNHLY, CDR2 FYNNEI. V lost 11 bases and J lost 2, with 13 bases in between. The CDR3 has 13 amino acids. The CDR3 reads CASRTGGNQPQHF. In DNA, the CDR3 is TGTGCCTCCAGGACCGGTGGCAATCAGCCCCAGCATTTT.

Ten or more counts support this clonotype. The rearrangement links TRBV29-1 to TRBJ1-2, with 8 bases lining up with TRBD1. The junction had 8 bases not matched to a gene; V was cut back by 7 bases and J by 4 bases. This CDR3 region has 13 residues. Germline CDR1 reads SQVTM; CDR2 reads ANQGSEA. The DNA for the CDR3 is TGCAGCGCTTGGACAGGGACGGCCTATGGCTACACCTTC. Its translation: CSAWTGTAYGYTF.

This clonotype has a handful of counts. CDR3 DNA sequence: TGTGCCATCAGGACGGGGCCGAACACTGAAGCTTTCTTT. This codes for CAIRTGPNTEAFF. The gene calls are TRBV10-3 and TRBJ1-1, with D perhaps matching TRBD1 (5 bases). CDR3 length: 13 residues. Germline V gene data show CDR1 as ENHRY and CDR2 as SYGVKD. Trimming pared 6 bases from V and 1 base from J, leaving 9 bases between.

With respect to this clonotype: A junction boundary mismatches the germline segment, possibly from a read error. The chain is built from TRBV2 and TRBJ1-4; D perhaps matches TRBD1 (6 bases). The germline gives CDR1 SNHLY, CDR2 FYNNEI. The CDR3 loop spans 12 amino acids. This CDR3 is CVSRQGNEKLLF. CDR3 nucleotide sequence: TGTGTCAGCAGGCAGGGGAATGAAAAACTGCTTTTT. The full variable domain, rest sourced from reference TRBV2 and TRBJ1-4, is EPEVTQTPSHQVTQMGQEVILRCVPISNHLYFYWYRQILGQKVEFLVSFYNNEISEKSEIFDDQFSVERPDGSNFTLKIRSTKLEDSAMYFCVSRQGNEKLLFGSGTQLSVL.